This T cell receptor (beta chain) comes out of a study of CD8 T cells in ankylosing spondylitis. Per the germline V gene, CDR1 is LGHDT and CDR2 is YNNKEL (reference sequence). This CDR3 contains 17 residues. MiXCR, run by TCRdb on the 5' RACE reads, gives a single entry per CDR3 protein. The data show about 44,000 distinct CDR3 sequences, approximately 9.9% seen once. This clonotype showed up just a few times. A read error may produce the germline difference seen at one junction end. This clonotype was obtained from a male donor with ankylosing spondylitis or in good health (not recorded which). The sample taken for sequencing was blood, either unsorted or a sorted T cell fraction (not recorded which). This chain uses TRBV3-1 with TRBJ2-1; D ambiguous. The CDR3 region is CATSQVRVPWTYNEQFF. The CDR3 bases are TGTGCCACCAGCCAGGTACGGGTCCCTTGGACCTACAATGAGCAGTTCTTC.